Listed below are T cell receptor beta chains from one sample, sequenced in a study of technical replicates of blood from several donors. Produced via immunoSEQ multiplex PCR; TCRdb's table is partial and in-frame only. The table includes tens of thousands of clones, approximately 94% detected once. Sequenced: T cells isolated from PBMCs. Receptors were obtained from a human donor in good health. Each CDR3 is given with its conserved first and last residue. A D gene is named only where the DNA matches it firmly. Clone sizes are given selectively: once, few, many, or a class where the clone is expanded.

>-|TRBV28|TRBJ2-1|TRBD2
TGTGCCAGCAGTCGGTGGACTCAACTAGCGGGAGATCAAAATGAGCAGTTCTTC
CASSRWTQLAGDQNEQFF
>-|TRBV11-3|TRBJ1-1|-
TGTGCCAGCAGCTTAGGGCCTAGCAGCACTGAAGCTTTCTTT
CASSLGPSSTEAFF
>-|TRBV29-1|TRBJ2-1|TRBD1
TGCAGCGTTGAACCGACAGGGGCGTCTTCCCACAATGAGCAGTTCTTC
CSVEPTGASSHNEQFF
>-|TRBV14|TRBJ1-2|-
TGTGCCAGCAGCCAAGTAGGGGGGGGAGTTGGCTACACCTTC
CASSQVGGGVGYTF
>-|TRBV5-1|TRBJ2-7|TRBD1
TGCGCCAGCAGCCGGACAGGGGACTACGAGCAGTACTTC
CASSRTGDYEQYF
>-|TRBV29-1|TRBJ2-1|TRBD2
TGCAGCGTTAGGTCAGGCACATCTGGCTGGACTAGCTCCTACAATGAGCAGTTCTTC
CSVRSGTSGWTSSYNEQFF
>few|TRBV30|TRBJ1-5|TRBD1
TGTGCCTGGAGTGACTCAGGGGGCATTTATCAGCCCCAGCATTTT
CAWSDSGGIYQPQHF
>once|TRBV5-4|TRBJ1-1|TRBD1
TGTGCCAGCAGCTTGGACGGGACAGGGGAGACTGAAGCTTTCTTT
CASSLDGTGETEAFF
>few|TRBV6-1|TRBJ1-2|TRBD1
TGTGCCAGCAGTCCATGGGACAGGCTCTATGGCTACACCTTC
CASSPWDRLYGYTF
>-|TRBV27|TRBJ1-4|-
TGTGCCAGCAGTTTTTCAGGGATCGATGAAAAACTGTTTTTT
CASSFSGIDEKLFF
>-|TRBV4-1|TRBJ2-7|TRBD1
TGCGCCAGCAGCCAAGTCAGCTCCCGGGACAGGGGTTCCTACGAGCAGTACTTC
CASSQVSSRDRGSYEQYF
>-|TRBV10-1|TRBJ2-3|-
TGCGCCAGCAGTGAGGGGTCGATGGGAGGGCAGTATTTT
CASSEGSMGGQYF
>-|TRBV15|TRBJ2-5|-
TGTGCCACCAGCAGAGATAGCGTTCCAGAGACCCAGTACTTC
CATSRDSVPETQYF
>-|TRBV4-1|TRBJ2-7|-
TGCGCCAGCAGCCAAGACAGGGAACTTTCCTACGAGCAGTACTTC
CASSQDRELSYEQYF
>-|TRBV6-5|TRBJ2-1|-
TGTGCCAGCAGTTACTACCGGGCCTCGGGAAATGAGCAGTTCTTC
CASSYYRASGNEQFF
>-|TRBV7-3|TRBJ1-1|-
TGTGCCAGCAGCCCCGCGGTCTTGAACACTGAAGCTTTCTTT
CASSPAVLNTEAFF
>-|TRBV6-5|TRBJ2-7|TRBD2
TGTGCCAGCAGTTGGACCGGGACTAGCATCCCCTACGAGCAGTACTTC
CASSWTGTSIPYEQYF
>-|TRBV6-5|TRBJ2-7|TRBD2
TGTGCCAGCAGGGACAGACTAGCGGGAGGCTACGAGCAGTACTTC
CASRDRLAGGYEQYF
>-|TRBV6-5|TRBJ2-3|TRBD2
TGTGCCAGCACCCCGGATAGCGGGGTCTTAGATACGCAGTATTTT
CASTPDSGVLDTQYF
>-|TRBV29-1|TRBJ2-5|TRBD2
TGCAGCGTTGTAGGGCGGGGGGTAGAGACCCAGTACTTC
CSVVGRGVETQYF
>-|TRBV27|TRBJ2-2|TRBD1
TGTGCCAGCTCGACAGGGTTGGGGAACACCGGGGAGCTGTTTTTT
CASSTGLGNTGELFF
>-|TRBV14|TRBJ1-1|-
TGTGCCAGCAGCCCCGGGTGGGGAGTGAACACTGAAGCTTTCTTT
CASSPGWGVNTEAFF
>-|TRBV30|TRBJ2-1|-
TGTGCCTGGAGTGTACTAGGGTGGGATGAGCAGTTCTTC
CAWSVLGWDEQFF
>once|TRBV30|TRBJ1-6|-
TGTGCCTGGAGTTACGGTTTCTCACCCCTCCACTTT
CAWSYGFSPLHF
>-|TRBV7-9|TRBJ2-7|-
TGTGCCAGCAGCTTCTTAGGACAGGCGGGGGAGCAGTACTTC
CASSFLGQAGEQYF
>-|TRBV5-5|TRBJ2-2|-
TGTGCCAGCACGGGAGCGAACACCGGGGAGCTGTTTTTT
CASTGANTGELFF
>-|TRBV7-2|TRBJ1-4|TRBD1
TGTGCCAGCAGCTCATCCGGGACAGGGTTTGTAAAACTGTTTTTT
CASSSSGTGFVKLFF
>-|TRBV9|TRBJ2-7|TRBD1
TGTGCCAGCAGCGCTTCTGTGGGACAGGGCTCCTACGAGCAGTACTTC
CASSASVGQGSYEQYF
>-|TRBV29-1|TRBJ2-7|-
TGCAGCGTTGTTATAGGGGTGCGGTACGAGCAGTACTTC
CSVVIGVRYEQYF
>-|TRBV27|TRBJ2-7|TRBD2
TGTGCCAGCAGTTTCACCAGGACTAGCGACACCTACGAGCAGTACTTC
CASSFTRTSDTYEQYF
>once|TRBV5-1|TRBJ1-2|-
TGCGCCAGCAGCTTGGCGTTCTTGGAGCATGGCTACACCTTC
CASSLAFLEHGYTF
>-|TRBV5-4|TRBJ2-7|TRBD1
TGTGCCAGCAGCTTCCGGGACAGATCCTACGAGCAGTACTTC
CASSFRDRSYEQYF
>-|TRBV2|TRBJ2-3|-
TGTGCCAGCAGTGACGTAGCGGATACGCAGTATTTT
CASSDVADTQYF
>-|TRBV7-6|TRBJ2-7|-
TGTGCCAGCAGCCTGGAGGTGGGTTGGCGGGGCTCCTACGAGCAGTACTTC
CASSLEVGWRGSYEQYF
>once|TRBV7-9|TRBJ2-7|-
TGTGCCAGCAGCTTTTTAGACGAGCAGTACTTC
CASSFLDEQYF
>-|TRBV5-1|TRBJ2-1|-
TGCGCCAGCAGCTTGGTCGGTCTCTACAATGAGCAGTTCTTC
CASSLVGLYNEQFF
>-|TRBV4-2|TRBJ2-2|-
TGTGCCAGCAGCCCGGGAGTGTGGGACACCGGGGAGCTGTTTTTT
CASSPGVWDTGELFF
>-|TRBV29-1|TRBJ1-2|TRBD1
TGCAGCGTTGCAGGGGGTAACTATGGCTACACCTTC
CSVAGGNYGYTF
>-|TRBV2|TRBJ1-2|-
TGTGCCAGCTTTATAGACAGGAGCTATGGCTACACCTTC
CASFIDRSYGYTF
>-|TRBV5-4|TRBJ2-1|TRBD1
TGTGCCAGCAGCCCGAGGACAGGGCGCGACAATGAGCAGTTCTTC
CASSPRTGRDNEQFF
>-|TRBV6-5|TRBJ2-5|-
TGTGCCAGCAGTTCTAAAGAGACCCAGTACTTC
CASSSKETQYF
>-|TRBV30|TRBJ2-7|-
TGTGCCTGGAGTGTTGGCAAGGGGTTAGACATCGAGCAGTACTTC
CAWSVGKGLDIEQYF